Each of the 15 T cell receptor beta chains below was sequenced from the same sample in a study of monozygotic twins with inflammatory bowel disease (dated by TCRdb to about 2019). Library preparation employed 5' RACE. The instrument given in TCRdb is Illumina HiSeq 2500. Once TCRdb had reprocessed the reads, it stored one entry per CDR3 protein sequence and supplied no DNA. This sample's table lists over 90,000 distinct CDR3 sequences. The top ten clones comprise under 2.5% of the sample. The sample consisted of blood. The receptors stem from a human donor with ulcerative colitis or Crohn's disease, or a healthy co-twin of an affected twin (not recorded which).

CDR3 in amino acids: CSAKRGAGEAFF. This chain joins TRBV20-1 and TRBJ1-1; TCRdb gives TRBD1 as the D gene, but with no DNA this cannot be confirmed. Germline CDR1 reads DFQATT; CDR2 reads SNEGSKA (reference sequence). This CDR3 has 12 residues.

The chain employs TRBV7-7 and TRBJ2-2; the D call of TRBD1 rests on TCRdb alone, since no DNA is present to check it. This CDR3 is built from 11 residues. In germline, CDR1 is SSHAT, CDR2 FNYEAQ (reference sequence). The CDR3 here is CASSPGGELFF.

This chain connects TRBV30 to TRBJ2-1; with no DNA, the TCRdb D assignment of TRBD1 cannot be verified. Germline CDR1 GTSNPN, CDR2 SVGIG (reference sequence). The CDR3 totals 14 residues. The CDR3 protein is CAWSTRGPVSVEFF. The variable domain in full, with the rest retrieved from reference TRBV30 and TRBJ2-1, is SQTIHQWPATLVQPVGSPLSLECTVEGTSNPNLYWYRQAAGRGLQLLFYSVGIGQISSEVPQNLSASRPQDRQFILSSKKLLLSDSGFYLCAWSTRGPVSVEFFGPGTRLTVL.

The gene calls are TRBV18 and TRBJ1-1. This CDR3 is built from 14 residues. Germline CDR1 KGHSH, CDR2 LQKENI. The CDR3 sequence is CASSSTVENTEAFF.

The rearrangement links TRBV5-1 to TRBJ2-5. CDR1 and CDR2 (germline): SGHRS, YFSETQ. The CDR3 has 13 amino acids. CDR3 sequence reads: CASSLEKKETQYF.

The chain uses TRBV29-1 and TRBJ2-1; absent DNA, TCRdb's TRBD1 call cannot be checked. CDR3 length: 13 amino acids. Germline V gene lookup returns CDR1 SQVTM and CDR2 ANQGSEA. The CDR3 loop is CSVERGLYNEQFF.

The rearrangement links TRBV5-1 to TRBJ2-3; TCRdb returns TRBD2, unconfirmable since there is no DNA. The CDR3 runs to 13 residues. Per the germline V gene, CDR1 is SGHRS and CDR2 is YFSETQ. The CDR3 is CASSPGDSDTQYF.

The chain combines TRBV29-1 with TRBJ2-7; checking the TCRdb D call of TRBD1 is not possible without DNA. The CDR3 sequence is 14 residues long. CDR1 is SQVTM and CDR2 is ANQGSEA in the germline V gene. CDR3 amino acids: CSASPGQGFYEQYF.

The chain carries TRBV7-9 and TRBJ1-5. The germline V gene encodes CDR1 SEHNR and CDR2 FQNEAQ (reference sequence). This CDR3 region has 12 residues. CDR3 residues: CASSLDIQPQHF.

The chain joins TRBV7-2 to TRBJ2-7; with no DNA, the TCRdb D assignment of TRBD1 cannot be verified. This CDR3 is 11 amino acids long. Germline CDR1 SGHTA, CDR2 FQGNSA. CDR3 protein: CASSTYGGQYF.

This chain uses TRBV20-1 with TRBJ2-5; TCRdb returns TRBD1, unconfirmable since there is no DNA. From germline, CDR1 is DFQATT and CDR2 SNEGSKA (reference sequence). CDR3 size: 15 residues. This CDR3 is CSARRTGTAIGTQYF.

V gene TRBV29-1 combines with J gene TRBJ2-1; lacking DNA, the TRBD2 call made by TCRdb goes unchecked. Looked up from germline, CDR1 is SQVTM and CDR2 is ANQGSEA. The CDR3 covers 14 residues. The CDR3 reads CSVASGRTNHEQFF.

V is TRBV10-3 and J is TRBJ1-5. Germline V lookup: CDR1 ENHRY, CDR2 SYGVKD. The CDR3 totals 15 residues. The CDR3 loop reads CAISESDRLNQPQHF.

The gene calls are TRBV10-1 and TRBJ2-1; with no DNA, the TCRdb D assignment of TRBD2 cannot be verified. The CDR3 loop spans 16 amino acids. Germline CDR1 is WNHNN and CDR2 is SYGVQD (reference sequence). CDR3 sequence: CASSEFRASRYNEQFF.

The rearrangement uses TRBV7-3 and TRBJ1-4. The CDR3 sequence is 13 residues long. CDR1 is SGHTA, CDR2 FQGTGA, per germline. CDR3: CASSRGAGEKLFF. The whole variable domain, filled in from reference TRBV7-3 and TRBJ1-4, reads GAGVSQTPSNKVTEKGKYVELRCDPISGHTALYWYRQSLGQGPEFLIYFQGTGAADDSGLPNDRFFAVRPEGSVSTLKIQRTERGDSAVYLCASSRGAGEKLFFGSGTQLSVL.